This T cell receptor beta chain was recovered during a study of control samples from healthy donors and cancer patients. Clones were read by immunoSEQ multiplex PCR, and TCRdb kept only the in-frame ones, dropping some. The data hold about 180,000 clones, with nearly 90% observed a single time. Sequencing used blood. The receptor was isolated from a woman aged 45 to 65 in good health.

CDR3 loop: CASYVGQDTEAFF. CDR3 nucleotide sequence: TGTGCCAGCTATGTGGGACAGGACACTGAAGCTTTCTTT. The rearrangement joins TRBV18 to TRBJ1-1; 8 nucleotides agree with TRBD1. In germline, CDR1 is KGHSH, CDR2 LQKENI. J gave up 3 bases and V 7 bases, and 4 bases lay outside the gene matches. CDR3 length: 13 residues.